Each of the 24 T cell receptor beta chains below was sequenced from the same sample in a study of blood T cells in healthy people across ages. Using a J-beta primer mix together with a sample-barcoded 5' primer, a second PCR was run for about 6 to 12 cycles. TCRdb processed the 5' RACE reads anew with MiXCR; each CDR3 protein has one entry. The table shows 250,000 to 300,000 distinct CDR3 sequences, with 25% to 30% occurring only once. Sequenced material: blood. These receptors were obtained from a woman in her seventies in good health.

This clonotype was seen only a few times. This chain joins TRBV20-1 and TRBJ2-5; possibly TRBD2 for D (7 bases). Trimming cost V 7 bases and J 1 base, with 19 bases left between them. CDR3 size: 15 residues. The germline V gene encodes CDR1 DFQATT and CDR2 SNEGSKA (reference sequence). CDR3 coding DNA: TGCAGTGGTCAGGAGAACGGGGGGCCCCAAGAGACCCAGTACTTC. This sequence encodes CSGQENGGPQETQYF.

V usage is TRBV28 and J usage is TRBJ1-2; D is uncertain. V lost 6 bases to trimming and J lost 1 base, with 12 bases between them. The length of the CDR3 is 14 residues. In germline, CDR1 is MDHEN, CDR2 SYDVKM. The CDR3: CASSASSHNYGYTF. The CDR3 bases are TGTGCCAGCAGCGCAAGTTCCCATAACTATGGCTACACCTTC.

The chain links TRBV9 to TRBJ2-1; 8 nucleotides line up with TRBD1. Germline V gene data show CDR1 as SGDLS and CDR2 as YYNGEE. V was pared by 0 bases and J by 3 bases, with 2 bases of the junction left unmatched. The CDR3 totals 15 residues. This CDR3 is CASSVEQGGYNEQFF. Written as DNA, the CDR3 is TGTGCCAGCAGCGTAGAACAGGGGGGCTACAATGAGCAGTTCTTC.

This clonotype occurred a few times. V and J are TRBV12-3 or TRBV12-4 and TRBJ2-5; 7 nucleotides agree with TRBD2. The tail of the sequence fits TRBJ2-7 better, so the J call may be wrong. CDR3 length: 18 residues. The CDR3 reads CASSPPTSIAGEDYEQYF. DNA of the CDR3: TGTGCCAGCAGCCCACCTACCTCGATTGCGGGAGAAGACTACGAGCAGTACTTC.

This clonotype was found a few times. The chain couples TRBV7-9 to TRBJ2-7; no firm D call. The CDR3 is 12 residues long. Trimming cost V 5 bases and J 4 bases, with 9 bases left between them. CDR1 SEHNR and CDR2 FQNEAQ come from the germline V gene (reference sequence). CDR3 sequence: CASSPFRYEQYF. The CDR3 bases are TGTGCCAGCAGCCCATTTCGGTACGAGCAGTACTTC.

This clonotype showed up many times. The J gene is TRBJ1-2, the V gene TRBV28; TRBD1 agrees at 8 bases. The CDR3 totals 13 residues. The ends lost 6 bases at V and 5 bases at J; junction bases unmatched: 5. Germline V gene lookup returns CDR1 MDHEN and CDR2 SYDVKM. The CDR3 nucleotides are TGTGCCAGCAGCTCCGGACAGGGATATGGCTACACCTTC. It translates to CASSSGQGYGYTF.

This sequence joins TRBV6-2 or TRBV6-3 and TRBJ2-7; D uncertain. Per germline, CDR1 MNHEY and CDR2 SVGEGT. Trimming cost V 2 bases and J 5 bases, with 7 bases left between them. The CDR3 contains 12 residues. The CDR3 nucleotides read TGTGCCAGCAGTTACGACAACCACGAGCAGTACTTC. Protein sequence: CASSYDNHEQYF.

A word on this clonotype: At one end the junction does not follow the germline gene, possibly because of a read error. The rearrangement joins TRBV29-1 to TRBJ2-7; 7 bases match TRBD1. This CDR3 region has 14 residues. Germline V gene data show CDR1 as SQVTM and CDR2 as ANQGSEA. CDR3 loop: CSVAPGQRPYEQYF. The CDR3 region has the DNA TGTAGCGTTGCTCCGGGACAGAGACCCTACGAGCAGTACTTC.

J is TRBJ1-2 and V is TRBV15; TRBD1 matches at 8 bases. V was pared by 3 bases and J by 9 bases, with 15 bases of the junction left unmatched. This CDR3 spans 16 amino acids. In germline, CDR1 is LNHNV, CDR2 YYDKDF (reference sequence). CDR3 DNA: TGTGCCACCAGCAGGGGTTCGGACAGGGAAATTCATCGCTACACCTTC. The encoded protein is CATSRGSDREIHRYTF.

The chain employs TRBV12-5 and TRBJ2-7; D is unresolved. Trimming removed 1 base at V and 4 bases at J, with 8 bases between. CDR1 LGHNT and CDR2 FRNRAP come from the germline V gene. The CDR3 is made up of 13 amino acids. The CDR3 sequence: CASGLELAYEQYF. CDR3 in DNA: TGTGCTAGTGGTTTGGAGTTGGCGTACGAGCAGTACTTC. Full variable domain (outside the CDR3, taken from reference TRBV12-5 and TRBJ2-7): DARVTQTPRHKVTEMGQEVTMRCQPILGHNTVFWYRQTMMQGLELLAYFRNRAPLDDSGMPKDRFSAEMPDATLATLKIQPSEPRDSAVYFCASGLELAYEQYFGPGTRLTVT.

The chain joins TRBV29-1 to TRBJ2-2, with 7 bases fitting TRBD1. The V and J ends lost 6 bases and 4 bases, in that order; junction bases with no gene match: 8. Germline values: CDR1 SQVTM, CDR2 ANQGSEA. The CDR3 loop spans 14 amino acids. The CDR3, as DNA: TGCAGCGTGGTGACAGGGATGGCCACCGGGGAGCTGTTTTTT. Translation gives CSVVTGMATGELFF.

CDR3 DNA sequence: TGTGCCAGCAGTCAAGCGCGAACCTCCTACGAGCAGTACGTC. As protein: CASSQARTSYEQYV. The chain uses TRBV6-1 and TRBJ2-1; D uncertain. The last part of the DNA fits TRBJ2-7 better; the J call may be wrong. The CDR3 is 14 amino acids. Germline V CDR1 and CDR2: MNHNS, SASEGT.

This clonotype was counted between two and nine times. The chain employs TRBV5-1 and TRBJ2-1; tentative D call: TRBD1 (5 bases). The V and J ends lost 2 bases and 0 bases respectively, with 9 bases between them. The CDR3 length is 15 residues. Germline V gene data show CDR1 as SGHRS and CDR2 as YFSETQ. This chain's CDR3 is CASSFQGSSYNEQFF. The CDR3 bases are TGCGCCAGCAGCTTTCAGGGAAGCTCCTACAATGAGCAGTTCTTC.

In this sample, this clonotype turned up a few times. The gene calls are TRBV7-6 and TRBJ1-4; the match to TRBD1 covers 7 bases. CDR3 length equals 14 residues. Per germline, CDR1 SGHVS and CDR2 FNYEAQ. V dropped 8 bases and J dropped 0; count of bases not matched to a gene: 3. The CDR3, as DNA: TGTGCCAGCGACAGGGCCCCAACTAATGAAAAACTGTTTTTT. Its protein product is CASDRAPTNEKLFF. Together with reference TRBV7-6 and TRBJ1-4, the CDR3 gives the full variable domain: GAGVSQSPRYKVTKRGQDVALRCDPISGHVSLYWYRQALGQGPEFLTYFNYEAQQDKSGLPNDRFSAERPEGSISTLTIQRTEQRDSAMYRCASDRAPTNEKLFFGSGTQLSVL.

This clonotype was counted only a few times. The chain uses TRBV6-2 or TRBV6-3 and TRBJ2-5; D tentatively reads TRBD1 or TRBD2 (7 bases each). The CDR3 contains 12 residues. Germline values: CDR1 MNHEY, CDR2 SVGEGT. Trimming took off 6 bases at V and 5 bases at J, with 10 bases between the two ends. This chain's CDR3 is CASSRGGETQYF. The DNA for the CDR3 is TGTGCCAGCAGCAGGGGGGGGGAGACCCAGTACTTC.

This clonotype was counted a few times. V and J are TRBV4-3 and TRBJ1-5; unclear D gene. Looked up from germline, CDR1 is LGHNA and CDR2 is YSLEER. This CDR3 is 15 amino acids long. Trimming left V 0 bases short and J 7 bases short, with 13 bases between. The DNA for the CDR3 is TGCGCCAGCAGCCAAGAGGCGAGCGAGGAGCAGCCCCAGCATTTT. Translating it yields CASSQEASEEQPQHF.

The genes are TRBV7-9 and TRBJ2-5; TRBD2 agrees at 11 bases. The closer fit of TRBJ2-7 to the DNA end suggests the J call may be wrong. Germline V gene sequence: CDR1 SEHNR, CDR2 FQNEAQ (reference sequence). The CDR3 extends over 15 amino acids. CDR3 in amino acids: CASSLTSGTIYEQYF. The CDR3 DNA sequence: TGTGCCAGCAGCCTGACTAGCGGGACCATCTACGAGCAGTACTTC.

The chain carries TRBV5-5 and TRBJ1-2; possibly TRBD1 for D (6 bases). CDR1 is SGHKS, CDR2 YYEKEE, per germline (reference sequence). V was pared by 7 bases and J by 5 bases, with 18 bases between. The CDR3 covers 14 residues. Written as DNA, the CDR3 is TGTGCCAGCGACCGGGGGCAGGGGCGGTATGGCTACACCTTC. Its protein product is CASDRGQGRYGYTF.

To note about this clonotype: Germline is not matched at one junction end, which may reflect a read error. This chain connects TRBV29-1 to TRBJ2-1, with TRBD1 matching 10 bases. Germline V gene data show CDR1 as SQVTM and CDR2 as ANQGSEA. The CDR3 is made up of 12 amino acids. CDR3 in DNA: TGCGGCGTTGAGGGACAGGGGAATGAGCAGTTCTTC. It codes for CGVEGQGNEQFF.

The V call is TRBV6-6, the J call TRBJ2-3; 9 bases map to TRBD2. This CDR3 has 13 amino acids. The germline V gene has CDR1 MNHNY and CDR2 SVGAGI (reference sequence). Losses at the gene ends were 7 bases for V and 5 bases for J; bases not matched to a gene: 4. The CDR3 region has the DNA TGTGCCAGCAATAGCGGGAGTGGAGATACGCAGTATTTT. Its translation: CASNSGSGDTQYF.

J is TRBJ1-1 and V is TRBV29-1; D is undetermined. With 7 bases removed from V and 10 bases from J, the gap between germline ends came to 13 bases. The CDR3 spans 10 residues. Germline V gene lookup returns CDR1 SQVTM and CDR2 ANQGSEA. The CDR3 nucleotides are TGCAGCGCCGAAGCCCCCTCAGCTTTCTTT. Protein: CSAEAPSAFF. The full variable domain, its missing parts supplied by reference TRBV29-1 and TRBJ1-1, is SAVISQKPSRDICQRGTSLTIQCQVDSQVTMMFWYRQQPGQSLTLIATANQGSEATYESGFVIDKFPISRPNLTFSTLTVSNMSPEDSSIYLCSAEAPSAFFGQGTRLTVV.

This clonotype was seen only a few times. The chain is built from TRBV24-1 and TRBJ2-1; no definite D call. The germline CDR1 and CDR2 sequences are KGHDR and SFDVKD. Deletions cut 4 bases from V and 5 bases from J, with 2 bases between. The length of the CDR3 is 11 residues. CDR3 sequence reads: CATSENNEQFF. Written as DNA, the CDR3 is TGTGCCACCAGTGAGAACAATGAGCAGTTCTTC.

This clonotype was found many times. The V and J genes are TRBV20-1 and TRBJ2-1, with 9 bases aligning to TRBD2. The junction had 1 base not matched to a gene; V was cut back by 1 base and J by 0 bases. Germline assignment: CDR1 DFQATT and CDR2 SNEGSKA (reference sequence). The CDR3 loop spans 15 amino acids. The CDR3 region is CSARVREGSYNEQFF. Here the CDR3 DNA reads TGCAGTGCTAGAGTGCGGGAGGGCTCCTACAATGAGCAGTTCTTC.

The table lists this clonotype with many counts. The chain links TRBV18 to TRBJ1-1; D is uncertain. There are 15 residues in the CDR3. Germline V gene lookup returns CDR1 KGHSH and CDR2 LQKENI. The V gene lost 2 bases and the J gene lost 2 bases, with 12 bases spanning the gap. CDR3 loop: CASSPGLSPNTEAFF. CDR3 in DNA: TGTGCCAGCTCACCAGGGCTAAGCCCAAACACTGAAGCTTTCTTT.